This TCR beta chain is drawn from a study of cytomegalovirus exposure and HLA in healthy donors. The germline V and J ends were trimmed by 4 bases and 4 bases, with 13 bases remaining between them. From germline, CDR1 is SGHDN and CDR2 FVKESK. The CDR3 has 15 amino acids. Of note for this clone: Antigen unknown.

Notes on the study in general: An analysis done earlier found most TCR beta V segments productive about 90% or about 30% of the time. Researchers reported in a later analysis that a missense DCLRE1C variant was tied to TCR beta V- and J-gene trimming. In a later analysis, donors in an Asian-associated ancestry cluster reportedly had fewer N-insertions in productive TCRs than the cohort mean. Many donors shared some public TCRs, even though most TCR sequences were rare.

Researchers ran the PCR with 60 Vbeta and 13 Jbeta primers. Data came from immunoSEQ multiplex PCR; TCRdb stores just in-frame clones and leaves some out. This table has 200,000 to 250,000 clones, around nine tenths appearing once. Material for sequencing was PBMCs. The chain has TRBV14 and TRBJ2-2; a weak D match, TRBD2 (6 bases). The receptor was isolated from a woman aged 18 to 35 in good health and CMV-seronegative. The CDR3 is CASSPRNGGTGELFF. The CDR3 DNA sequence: TGTGCCAGCAGCCCTAGAAACGGGGGCACCGGGGAGCTGTTTTTT.